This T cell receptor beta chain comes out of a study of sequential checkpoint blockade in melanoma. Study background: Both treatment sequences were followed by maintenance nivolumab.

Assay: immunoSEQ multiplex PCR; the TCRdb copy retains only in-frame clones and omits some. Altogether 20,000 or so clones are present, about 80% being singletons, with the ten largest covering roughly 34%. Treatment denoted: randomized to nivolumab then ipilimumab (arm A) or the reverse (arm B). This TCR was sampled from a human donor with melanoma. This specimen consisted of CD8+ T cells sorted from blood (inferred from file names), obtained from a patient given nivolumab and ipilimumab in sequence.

In DNA, the CDR3 is TGTGCCAGCAGTTACTCTCAGCAGCGGAATCAGCCCCAGCATTTT. It specifies CASSYSQQRNQPQHF. The chain uses TRBV6-5 and TRBJ1-5, with unresolved D. Trimming pared 0 bases from V and 4 bases from J, leaving 10 bases between. CDR1 is MNHEY and CDR2 is SVGAGI in the germline V gene. The CDR3 consists of 15 residues.